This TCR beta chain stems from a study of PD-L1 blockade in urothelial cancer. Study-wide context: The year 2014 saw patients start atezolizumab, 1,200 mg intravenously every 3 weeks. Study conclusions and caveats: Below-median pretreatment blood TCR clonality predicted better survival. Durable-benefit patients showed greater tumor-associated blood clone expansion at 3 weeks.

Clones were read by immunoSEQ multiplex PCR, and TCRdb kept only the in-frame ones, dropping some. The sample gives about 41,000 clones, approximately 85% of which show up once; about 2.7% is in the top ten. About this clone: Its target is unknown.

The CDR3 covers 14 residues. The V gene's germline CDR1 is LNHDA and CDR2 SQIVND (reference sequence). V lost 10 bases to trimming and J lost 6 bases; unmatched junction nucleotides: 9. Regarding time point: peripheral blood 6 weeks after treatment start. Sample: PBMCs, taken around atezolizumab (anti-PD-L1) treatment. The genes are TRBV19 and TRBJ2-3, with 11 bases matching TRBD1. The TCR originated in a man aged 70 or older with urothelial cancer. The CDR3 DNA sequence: TGTGCCACGGCGGGACAGGGGGTATGGGATACGCAGTATTTT. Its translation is CATAGQGVWDTQYF.